This entry describes one T cell receptor beta chain. Its antigen is currently unknown. The assay was run at deep level. Data came from immunoSEQ multiplex PCR; TCRdb stores just in-frame clones and leaves some out. The sample has about 2 million clones, about 95% seen once. This entry belongs to a study of shared clonotypes between healthy human individuals. CD45RO-negative CD8 cells positively selected for CCR7 made up the naive population, which excluded terminally differentiated effector memory CD45RA+ cells. Overall study findings and caveats: Inspection by rarefaction showed sorted-subset sequencing to be incomplete despite large depth. Deeper or shallower sequencing was expected to change how clonotypes are shared among donors.

The CDR3 has 13 amino acids. Germline-derived CDR1 and CDR2 are MDHEN and SYDVKM. Trimming took 3 bases from V and 7 from J, leaving 10 bases between them. This sequence originates from a man aged 18 to 29 in good health. This sequence joins TRBV28 and TRBJ1-5; no clear D gene. Sequencing used naive CD8+ T cells sorted from blood. CDR3 coding DNA: TGTGCCAGCAGTTTTCTGGACGCCCAGCCCCAGCATTTT. Residues: CASSFLDAQPQHF.